This T cell receptor beta chain was documented in a study of CD8+CD57+ T cells in acquired aplastic anemia. The template used for profiling TCR beta VDJ and CDR3 was genomic DNA. TCRdb independently ran MiXCR on the reads; one entry per CDR3 protein. The table records roughly 420,000 distinct CDR3 sequences, about two thirds of them present only once. The receptor comes from a human donor in good health, serving as a control. The source material was sorted CD4+, CD8+, or CD8+CD57+ T cells (not recorded which) from PBMCs.

The CDR3 region has the DNA TGTGCCAGCAGTTACTCCGGGACCCCCGATTCACCCCTCCACTTT. Protein: CASSYSGTPDSPLHF. The chain combines TRBV6-5 with TRBJ1-6, with D tentatively TRBD1 (5 bases). Germline V gene lookup returns CDR1 MNHEY and CDR2 SVGAGI. V was trimmed by 0 bases and J by 8 bases, leaving 11 bases between them. This CDR3 contains 15 residues.